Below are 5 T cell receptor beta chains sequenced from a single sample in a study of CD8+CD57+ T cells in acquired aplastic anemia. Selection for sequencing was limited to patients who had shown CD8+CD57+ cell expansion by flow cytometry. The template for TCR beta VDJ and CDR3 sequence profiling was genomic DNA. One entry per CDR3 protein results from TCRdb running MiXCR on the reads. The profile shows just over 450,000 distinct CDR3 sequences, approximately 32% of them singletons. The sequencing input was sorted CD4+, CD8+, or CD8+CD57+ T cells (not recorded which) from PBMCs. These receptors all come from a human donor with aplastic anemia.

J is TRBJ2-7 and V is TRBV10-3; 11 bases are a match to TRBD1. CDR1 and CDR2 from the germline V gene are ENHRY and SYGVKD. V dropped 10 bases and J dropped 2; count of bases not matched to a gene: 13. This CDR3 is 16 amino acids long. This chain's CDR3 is CASSVGTGGKTYEQYF. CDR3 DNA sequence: TGTGCCAGCAGCGTGGGGACAGGGGGGAAAACCTACGAGCAGTACTTC.

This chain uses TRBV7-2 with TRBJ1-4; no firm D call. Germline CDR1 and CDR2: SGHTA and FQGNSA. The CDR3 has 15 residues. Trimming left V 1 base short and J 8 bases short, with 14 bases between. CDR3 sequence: CASSLVSGVEEKLFF. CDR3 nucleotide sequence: TGTGCCAGCAGCTTAGTCTCTGGGGTGGAGGAAAAACTGTTTTTT.

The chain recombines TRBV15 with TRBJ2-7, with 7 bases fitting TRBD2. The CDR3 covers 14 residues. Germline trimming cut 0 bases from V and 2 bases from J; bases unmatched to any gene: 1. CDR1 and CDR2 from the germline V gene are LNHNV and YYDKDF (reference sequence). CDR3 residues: CATSREGGTYEQYF. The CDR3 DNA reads TGTGCCACCAGCAGAGAGGGGGGGACCTACGAGCAGTACTTC.

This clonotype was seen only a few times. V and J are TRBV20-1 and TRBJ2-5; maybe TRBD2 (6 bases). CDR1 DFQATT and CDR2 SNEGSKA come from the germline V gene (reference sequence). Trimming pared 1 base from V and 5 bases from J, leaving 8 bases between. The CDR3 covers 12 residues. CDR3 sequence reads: CSARGGTETQYF. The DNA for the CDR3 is TGCAGTGCTAGAGGCGGGACCGAGACCCAGTACTTC.

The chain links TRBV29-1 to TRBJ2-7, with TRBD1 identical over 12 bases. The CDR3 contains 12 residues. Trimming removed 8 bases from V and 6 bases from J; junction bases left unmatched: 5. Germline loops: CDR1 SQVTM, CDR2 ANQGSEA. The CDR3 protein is CSLGTGGIEQYF. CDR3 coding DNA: TGCAGCCTCGGGACAGGGGGCATCGAGCAGTACTTC.